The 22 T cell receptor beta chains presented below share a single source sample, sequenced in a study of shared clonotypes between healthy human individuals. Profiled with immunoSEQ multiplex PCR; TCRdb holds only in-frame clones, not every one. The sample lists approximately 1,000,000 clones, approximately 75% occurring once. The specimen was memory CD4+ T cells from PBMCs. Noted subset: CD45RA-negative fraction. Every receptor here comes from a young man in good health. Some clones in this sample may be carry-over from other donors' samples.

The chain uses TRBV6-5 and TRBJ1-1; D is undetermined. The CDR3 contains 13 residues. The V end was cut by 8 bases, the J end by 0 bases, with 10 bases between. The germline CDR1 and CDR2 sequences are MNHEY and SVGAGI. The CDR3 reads CASGALMNTEAFF. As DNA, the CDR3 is TGTGCCAGCGGAGCCCTCATGAACACTGAAGCTTTCTTT.

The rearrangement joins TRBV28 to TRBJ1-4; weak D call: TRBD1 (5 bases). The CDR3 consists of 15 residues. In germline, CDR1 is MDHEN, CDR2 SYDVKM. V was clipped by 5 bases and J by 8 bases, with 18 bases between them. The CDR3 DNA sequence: TGTGCCAGCAGTCCGGTGGGGCCAGGTACGGAAAAACTGTTTTTT. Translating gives CASSPVGPGTEKLFF.

CDR3 loop: CASSESGVAGGREKTQYF. The CDR3 nucleotides are TGCGCCAGCAGTGAGTCAGGAGTAGCGGGAGGGCGGGAGAAGACCCAGTACTTC. The chain joins TRBV10-2 to TRBJ2-5; TRBD2 matches at 11 bases. Germline loops: CDR1 WSHSY, CDR2 SAAADI. CDR3 length: 18 residues. V lost 0 bases, J lost 6 bases, and 12 bases stayed unmatched.

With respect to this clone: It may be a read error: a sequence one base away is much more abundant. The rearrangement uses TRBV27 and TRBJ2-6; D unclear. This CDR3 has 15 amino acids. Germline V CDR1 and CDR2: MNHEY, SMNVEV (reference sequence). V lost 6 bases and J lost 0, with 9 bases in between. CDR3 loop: CASSRADSGANVLTF. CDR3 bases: TGTGCCAGCAGCCGGGCCGACTCTGGGGCCAACGTCCTGACTTTC.

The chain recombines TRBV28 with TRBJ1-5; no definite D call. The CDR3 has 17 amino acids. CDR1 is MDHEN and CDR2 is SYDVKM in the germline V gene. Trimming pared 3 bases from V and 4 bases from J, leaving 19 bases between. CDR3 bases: TGTGCCAGCAGTTTCGGCCGGCGGTGGGCAAGGAATCAGCCCCAGCATTTT. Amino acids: CASSFGRRWARNQPQHF.

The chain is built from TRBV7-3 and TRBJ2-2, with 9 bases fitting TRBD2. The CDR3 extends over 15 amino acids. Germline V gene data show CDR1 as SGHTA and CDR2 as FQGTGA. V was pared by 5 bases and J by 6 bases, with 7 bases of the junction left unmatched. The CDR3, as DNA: TGTGCCAGCAGCCCCGCGGGGGGGGTGGCCGGGGAGCTGTTTTTT. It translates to CASSPAGGVAGELFF.

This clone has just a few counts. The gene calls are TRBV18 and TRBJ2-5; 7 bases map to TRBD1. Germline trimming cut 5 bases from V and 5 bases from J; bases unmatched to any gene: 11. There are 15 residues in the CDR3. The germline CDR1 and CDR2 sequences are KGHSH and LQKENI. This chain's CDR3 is CASSTRQGQGETQYF. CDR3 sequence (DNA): TGTGCCAGCTCAACACGACAGGGCCAAGGGGAGACCCAGTACTTC.

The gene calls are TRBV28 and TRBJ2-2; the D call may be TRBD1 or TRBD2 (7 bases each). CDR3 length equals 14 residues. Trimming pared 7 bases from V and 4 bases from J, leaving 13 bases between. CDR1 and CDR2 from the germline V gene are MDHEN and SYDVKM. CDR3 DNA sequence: TGTGCCAGCAAGGGAGGGGGCATCACCGGGGAGCTGTTTTTT. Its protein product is CASKGGGITGELFF.

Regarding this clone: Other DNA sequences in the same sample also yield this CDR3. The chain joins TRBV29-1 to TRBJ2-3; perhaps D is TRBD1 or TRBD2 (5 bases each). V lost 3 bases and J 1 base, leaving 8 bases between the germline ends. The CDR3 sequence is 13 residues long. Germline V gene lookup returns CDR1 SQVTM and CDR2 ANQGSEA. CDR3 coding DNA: TGCAGCGTTGACCAGGGAGGCACAGATACGCAGTATTTT. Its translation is CSVDQGGTDTQYF.

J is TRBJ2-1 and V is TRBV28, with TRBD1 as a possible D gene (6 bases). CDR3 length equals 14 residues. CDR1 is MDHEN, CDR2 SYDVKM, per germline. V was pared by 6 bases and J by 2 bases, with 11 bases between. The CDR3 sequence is CASRTGTTYNEQFF. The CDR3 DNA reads TGTGCCAGCAGAACCGGGACAACCTACAATGAGCAGTTCTTC.

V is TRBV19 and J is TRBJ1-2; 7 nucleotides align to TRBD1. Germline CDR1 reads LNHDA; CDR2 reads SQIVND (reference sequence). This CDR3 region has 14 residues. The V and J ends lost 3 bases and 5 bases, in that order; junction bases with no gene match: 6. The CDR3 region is CASSMGTAHYGYTF. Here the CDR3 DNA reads TGTGCCAGTAGTATGGGGACAGCCCATTATGGCTACACCTTC.

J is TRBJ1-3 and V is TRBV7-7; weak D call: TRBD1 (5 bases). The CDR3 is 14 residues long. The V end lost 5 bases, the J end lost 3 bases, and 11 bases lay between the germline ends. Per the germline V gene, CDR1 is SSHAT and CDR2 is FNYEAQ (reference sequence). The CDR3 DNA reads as TGTGCCAGCAGCCCCGGGACGGATGGAAACACCATATATTTT. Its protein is CASSPGTDGNTIYF.

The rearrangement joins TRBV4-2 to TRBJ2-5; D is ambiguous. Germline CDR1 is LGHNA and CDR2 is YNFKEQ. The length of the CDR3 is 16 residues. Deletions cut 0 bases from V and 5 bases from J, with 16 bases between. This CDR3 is CASSQERGVLPETQYF. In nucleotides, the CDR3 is TGTGCCAGCAGCCAAGAGAGAGGAGTTCTTCCCGAGACCCAGTACTTC.

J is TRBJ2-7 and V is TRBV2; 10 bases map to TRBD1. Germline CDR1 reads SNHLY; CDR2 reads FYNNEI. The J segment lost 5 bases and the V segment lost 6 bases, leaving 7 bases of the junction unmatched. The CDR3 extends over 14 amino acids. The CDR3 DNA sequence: TGTGCCAGCAGGGGGACAGGGGTCGTCCACGAGCAGTACTTC. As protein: CASRGTGVVHEQYF.

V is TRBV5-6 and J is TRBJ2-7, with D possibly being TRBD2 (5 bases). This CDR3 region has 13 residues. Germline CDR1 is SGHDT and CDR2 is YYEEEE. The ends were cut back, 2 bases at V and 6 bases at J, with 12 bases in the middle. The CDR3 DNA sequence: TGTGCCAGCAGCTTACTAGGATCTCCCGAGCAGTACTTC. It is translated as CASSLLGSPEQYF. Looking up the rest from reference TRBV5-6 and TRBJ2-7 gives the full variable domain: DAGVTQSPTHLIKTRGQQVTLRCSPKSGHDTVSWYQQALGQGPQFIFQYYEEEERQRGNFPDRFSGHQFPNYSSELNVNALLLGDSALYLCASSLLGSPEQYFGPGTRLTVT.

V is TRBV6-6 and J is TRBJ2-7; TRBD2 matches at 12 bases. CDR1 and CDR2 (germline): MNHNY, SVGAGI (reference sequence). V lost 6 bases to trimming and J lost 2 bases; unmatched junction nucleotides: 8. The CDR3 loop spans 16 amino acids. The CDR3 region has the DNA TGTGCCAGCAGCGGGACTAGCGGGTTCGTTACCTACGAGCAGTACTTC. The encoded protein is CASSGTSGFVTYEQYF.

CDR3 sequence: CASSSRDSTDTQYF. In DNA, the CDR3 is TGTGCCAGCAGCTCCCGAGACAGCACAGATACGCAGTATTTT. The V gene is TRBV5-4, the J gene TRBJ2-3, with D unresolved. This CDR3 comprises 14 residues. Germline loops: CDR1 SGHNT, CDR2 YYREEE (reference sequence). V lost 3 bases to trimming and J lost 0 bases, with 8 bases between them.

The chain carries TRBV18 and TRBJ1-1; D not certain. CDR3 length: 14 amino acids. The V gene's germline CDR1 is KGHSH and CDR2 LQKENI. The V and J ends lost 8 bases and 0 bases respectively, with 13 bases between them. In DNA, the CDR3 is TGTGCCAGCAGAATAACCGGTATGAACACTGAAGCTTTCTTT. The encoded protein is CASRITGMNTEAFF.

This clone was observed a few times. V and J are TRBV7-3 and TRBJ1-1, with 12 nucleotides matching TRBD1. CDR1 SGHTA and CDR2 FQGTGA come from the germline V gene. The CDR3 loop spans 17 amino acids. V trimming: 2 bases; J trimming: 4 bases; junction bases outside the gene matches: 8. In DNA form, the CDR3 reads TGTGCCAGCAGCTTAGCCGGGACAGGGGGCAATATCACTGAAGCTTTCTTT. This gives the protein CASSLAGTGGNITEAFF.

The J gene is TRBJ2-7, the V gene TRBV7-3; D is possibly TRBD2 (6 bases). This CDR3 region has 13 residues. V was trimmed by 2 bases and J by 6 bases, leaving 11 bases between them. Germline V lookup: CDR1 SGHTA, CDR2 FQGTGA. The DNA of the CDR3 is TGTGCCAGCAGCTTATACGGGAGAGGCGAGCAGTACTTC. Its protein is CASSLYGRGEQYF.

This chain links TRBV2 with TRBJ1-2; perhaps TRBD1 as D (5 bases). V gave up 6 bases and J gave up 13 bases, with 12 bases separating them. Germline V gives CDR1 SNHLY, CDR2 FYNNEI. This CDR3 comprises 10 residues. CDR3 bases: TGTGCCAGCAGGGACACTCGAGGCACCTTC. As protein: CASRDTRGTF.

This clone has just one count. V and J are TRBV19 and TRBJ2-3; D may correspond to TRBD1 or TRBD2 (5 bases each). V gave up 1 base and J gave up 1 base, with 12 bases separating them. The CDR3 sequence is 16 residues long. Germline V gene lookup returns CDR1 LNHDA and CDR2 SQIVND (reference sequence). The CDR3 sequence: CASSIGGMDRTDTQYF. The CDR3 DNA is TGTGCCAGTAGTATAGGGGGGATGGATCGCACAGATACGCAGTATTTT.